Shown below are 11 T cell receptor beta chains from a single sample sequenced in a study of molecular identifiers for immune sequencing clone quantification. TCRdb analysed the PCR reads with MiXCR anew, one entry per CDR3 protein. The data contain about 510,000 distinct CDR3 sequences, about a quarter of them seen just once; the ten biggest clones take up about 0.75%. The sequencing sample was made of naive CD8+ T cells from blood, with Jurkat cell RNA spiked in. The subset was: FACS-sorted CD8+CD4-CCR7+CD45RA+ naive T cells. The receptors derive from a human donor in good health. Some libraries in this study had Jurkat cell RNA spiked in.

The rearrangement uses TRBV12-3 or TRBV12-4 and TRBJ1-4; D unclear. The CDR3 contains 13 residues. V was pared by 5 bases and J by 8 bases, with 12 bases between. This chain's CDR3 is CASSPGPREKLFF. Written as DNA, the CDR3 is TGTGCCAGCAGTCCCGGACCGAGGGAAAAACTGTTTTTT.

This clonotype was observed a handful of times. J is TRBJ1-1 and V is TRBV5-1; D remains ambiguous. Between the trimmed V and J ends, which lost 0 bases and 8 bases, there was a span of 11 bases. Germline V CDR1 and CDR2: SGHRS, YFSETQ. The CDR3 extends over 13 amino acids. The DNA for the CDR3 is TGCGCCAGCAGCTTGGGACTAGTTACCGAAGCTTTCTTT. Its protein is CASSLGLVTEAFF.

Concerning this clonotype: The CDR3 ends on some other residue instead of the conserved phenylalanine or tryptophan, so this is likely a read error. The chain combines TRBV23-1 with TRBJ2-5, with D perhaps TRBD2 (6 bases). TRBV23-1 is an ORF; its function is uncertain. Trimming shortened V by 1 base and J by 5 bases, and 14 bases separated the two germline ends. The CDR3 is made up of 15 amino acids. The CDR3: CASSQFLRGRETQYS. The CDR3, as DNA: TGCGCCAGCAGTCAATTCTTACGGGGGAGGGAGACCCAGTACTCC.

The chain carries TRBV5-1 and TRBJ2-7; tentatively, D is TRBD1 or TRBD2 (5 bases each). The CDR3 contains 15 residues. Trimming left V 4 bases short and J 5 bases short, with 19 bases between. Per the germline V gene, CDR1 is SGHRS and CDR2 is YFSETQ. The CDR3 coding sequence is TGCGCCAGCAGCCCAGGGACCGGGATCTCGGACGAGCAGTACTTC. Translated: CASSPGTGISDEQYF.

CDR3 in amino acids: CASSLVGQGRTQYF. CDR3 DNA sequence: TGTGCCAGCAGCTTAGTGGGACAGGGCAGGACCCAGTACTTC. The V call is TRBV11-2, the J call TRBJ2-5; TRBD1 matches at 9 bases. Unmatched junction bases numbered 4, after V lost 1 base and J lost 7 bases. This CDR3 comprises 14 residues. Germline V lookup: CDR1 SGHAT, CDR2 FQNNGV. Full variable domain (missing parts from reference TRBV11-2 and TRBJ2-5): EAGVAQSPRYKIIEKRQSVAFWCNPISGHATLYWYQQILGQGPKLLIQFQNNGVVDDSQLPKDRFSAERLKGVDSTLKIQPAKLEDSAVYLCASSLVGQGRTQYFGPGTRLLVL.

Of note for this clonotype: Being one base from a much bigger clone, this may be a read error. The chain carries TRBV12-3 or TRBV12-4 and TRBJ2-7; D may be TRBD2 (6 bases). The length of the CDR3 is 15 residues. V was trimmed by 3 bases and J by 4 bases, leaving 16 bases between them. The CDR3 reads CASSFSGSRGYEQYF. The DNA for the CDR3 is TGTGCCAGCAGTTTCAGTGGGAGCCGGGGGTACGAGCAGTACTTC.

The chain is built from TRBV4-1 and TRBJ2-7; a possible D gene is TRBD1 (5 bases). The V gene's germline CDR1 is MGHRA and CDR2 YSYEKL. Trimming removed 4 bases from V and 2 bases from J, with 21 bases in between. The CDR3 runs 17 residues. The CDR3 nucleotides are TGCGCCAGCAGCCTTCCTCAGCAGGGCCAGACGACCTACGAGCAGTACTTC. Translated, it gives CASSLPQQGQTTYEQYF.

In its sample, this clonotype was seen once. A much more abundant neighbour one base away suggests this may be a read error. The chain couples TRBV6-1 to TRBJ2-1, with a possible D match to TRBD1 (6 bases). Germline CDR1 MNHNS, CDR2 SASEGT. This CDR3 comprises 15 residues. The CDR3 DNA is TGTGCCAGCACCGAAGACAGGAGCTCCTGCAATGAGCAGTTCTTC. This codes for CASTEDRSSCNEQFF.

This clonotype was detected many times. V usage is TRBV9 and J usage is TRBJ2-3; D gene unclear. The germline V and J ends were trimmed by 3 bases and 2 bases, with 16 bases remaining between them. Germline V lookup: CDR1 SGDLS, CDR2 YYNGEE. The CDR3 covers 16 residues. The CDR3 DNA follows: TGTGCCAGCAGCGCGCAGAGATACAGCTCCACAGATACGCAGTATTTT. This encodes CASSAQRYSSTDTQYF.

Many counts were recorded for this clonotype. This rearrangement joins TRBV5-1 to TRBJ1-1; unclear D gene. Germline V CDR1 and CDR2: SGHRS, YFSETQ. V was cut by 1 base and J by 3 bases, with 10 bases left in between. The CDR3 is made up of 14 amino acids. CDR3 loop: CASSLSGIDTEAFF. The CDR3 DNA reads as TGCGCCAGCAGCTTGTCGGGTATTGACACTGAAGCTTTCTTT.

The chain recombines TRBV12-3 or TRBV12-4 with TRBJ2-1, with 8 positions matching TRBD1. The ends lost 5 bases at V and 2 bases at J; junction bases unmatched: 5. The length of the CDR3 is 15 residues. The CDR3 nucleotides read TGTGCCAGCAGTATAGGACAGGGAACCTACAATGAGCAGTTCTTC. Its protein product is CASSIGQGTYNEQFF.